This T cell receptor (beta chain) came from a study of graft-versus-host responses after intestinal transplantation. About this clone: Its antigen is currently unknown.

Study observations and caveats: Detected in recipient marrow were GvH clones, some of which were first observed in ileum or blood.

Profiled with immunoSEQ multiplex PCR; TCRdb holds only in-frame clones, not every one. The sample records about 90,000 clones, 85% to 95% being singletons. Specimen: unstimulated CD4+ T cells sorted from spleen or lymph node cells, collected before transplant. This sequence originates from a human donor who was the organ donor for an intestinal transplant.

CDR3 sequence: CASTPALKTGNTDTQYF. The CDR3 DNA reads TGCGCCAGCACCCCAGCCCTGAAGACAGGGAACACAGATACGCAGTATTTT. The chain joins TRBV23-1 to TRBJ2-3; 7 bases are shared with TRBD1. TRBV23-1 counts as an open reading frame of uncertain function. Trimming cost V 7 bases and J 2 bases; bases outside gene matches: 15. This CDR3 spans 17 amino acids.